This record concerns one T cell receptor beta chain sequence. The germline V and J ends were trimmed by 1 base and 7 bases, with 10 bases remaining between them. The germline gives CDR1 SGHAT, CDR2 FQNNGV. This CDR3 is 14 amino acids long. CD8 cells regarded as naive lacked CD45RO, were positively chosen for CCR7, and omitted terminally differentiated effector memory CD45RA+ cells. The donors, all of them Caucasian adults, lived in Nashville, Tennessee. This sample was included in a study of shared clonotypes between healthy human individuals. About the research overall: Researchers assigned three CD4 naive, three CD4 memory, two CD8 naive and one CD8 memory plate to each donor.

The test was conducted at deep level. Generated by immunoSEQ multiplex PCR, the TCRdb table keeps only in-frame clones and is missing some. The table lists around 2,000,000 clones, about 93% of them singletons. The origin of this receptor is a man in his late teens or twenties in good health. Some clones in this sample may be carry-over from other donors' samples. Source material: naive CD8+ T cells from PBMCs. V and J are TRBV11-2 and TRBJ2-2, with D possibly being TRBD1 or TRBD2 (5 bases each). CDR3 DNA: TGTGCCAGCAGCTTAGTTCGGGGCGGCGGGGAGCTGTTTTTT. Protein product: CASSLVRGGGELFF.